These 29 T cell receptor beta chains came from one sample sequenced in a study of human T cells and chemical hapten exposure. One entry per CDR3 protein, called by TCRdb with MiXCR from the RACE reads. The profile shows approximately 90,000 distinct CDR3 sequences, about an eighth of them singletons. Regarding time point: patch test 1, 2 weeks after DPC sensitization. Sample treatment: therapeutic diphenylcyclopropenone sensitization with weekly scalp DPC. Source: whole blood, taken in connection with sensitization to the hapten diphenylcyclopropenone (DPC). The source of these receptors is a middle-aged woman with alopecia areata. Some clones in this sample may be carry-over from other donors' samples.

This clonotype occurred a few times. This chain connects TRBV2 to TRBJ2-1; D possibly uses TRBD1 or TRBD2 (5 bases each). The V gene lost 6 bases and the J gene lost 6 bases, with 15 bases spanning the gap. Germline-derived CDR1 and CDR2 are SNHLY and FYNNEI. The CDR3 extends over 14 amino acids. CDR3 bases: TGTGCCAGCAGCCCCAACCGGGGCCTCAATGAGCAGTTCTTC. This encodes CASSPNRGLNEQFF.

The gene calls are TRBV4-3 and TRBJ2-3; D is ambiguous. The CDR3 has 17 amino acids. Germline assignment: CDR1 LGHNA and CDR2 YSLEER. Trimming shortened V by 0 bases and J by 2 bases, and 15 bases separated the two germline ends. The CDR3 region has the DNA TGCGCCAGCAGCCAAGACGGACCACCAGCCCTCACAGATACGCAGTATTTT. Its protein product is CASSQDGPPALTDTQYF.

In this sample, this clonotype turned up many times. CDR3 region: CASILKQGNTGELFF. The DNA for the CDR3 is TGTGCCAGCATCCTAAAACAGGGGAACACCGGGGAGCTGTTTTTT. The genes are TRBV7-9 and TRBJ2-2, with D perhaps TRBD1 (6 bases). Trimming took off 7 bases at V and 1 base at J, with 13 bases between the two ends. Germline assignment: CDR1 SEHNR and CDR2 FQNEAQ (reference sequence). This CDR3 spans 15 amino acids.

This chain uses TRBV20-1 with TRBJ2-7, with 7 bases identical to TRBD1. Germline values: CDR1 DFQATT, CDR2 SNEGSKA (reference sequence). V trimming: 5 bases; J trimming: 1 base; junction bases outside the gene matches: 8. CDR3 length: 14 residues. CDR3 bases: TGCAGTGCTCCCGGGACAGACGAATCCTACGAGCAGTACTTC. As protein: CSAPGTDESYEQYF.

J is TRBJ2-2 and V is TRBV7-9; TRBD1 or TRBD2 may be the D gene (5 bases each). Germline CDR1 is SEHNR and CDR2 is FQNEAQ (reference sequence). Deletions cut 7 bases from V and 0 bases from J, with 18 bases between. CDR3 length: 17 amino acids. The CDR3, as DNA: TGTGCCAGCACCCGACGGGGCAGGGACGCGAACACCGGGGAGCTGTTTTTT. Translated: CASTRRGRDANTGELFF. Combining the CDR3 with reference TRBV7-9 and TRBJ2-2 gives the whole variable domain DTGVSQNPRHKITKRGQNVTFRCDPISEHNRLYWYRQTLGQGPEFLTYFQNEAQLEKSRLLSDRFSAERPKGSFSTLEIQRTEQGDSAMYLCASTRRGRDANTGELFFGEGSRLTVL.

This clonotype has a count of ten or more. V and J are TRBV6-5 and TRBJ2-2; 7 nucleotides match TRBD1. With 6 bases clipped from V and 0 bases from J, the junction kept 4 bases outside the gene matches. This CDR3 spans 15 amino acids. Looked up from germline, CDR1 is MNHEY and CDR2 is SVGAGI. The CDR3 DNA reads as TGTGCCAGCAGACTAGGGGGCGCGAACACCGGGGAGCTGTTTTTT. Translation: CASRLGGANTGELFF.

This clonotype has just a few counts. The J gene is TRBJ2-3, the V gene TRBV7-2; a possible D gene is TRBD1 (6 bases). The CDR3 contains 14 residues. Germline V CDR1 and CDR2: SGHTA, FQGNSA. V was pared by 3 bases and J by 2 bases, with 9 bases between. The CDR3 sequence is CASSLQGNTDTQYF. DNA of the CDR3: TGTGCCAGCAGCTTGCAGGGGAACACAGATACGCAGTATTTT.

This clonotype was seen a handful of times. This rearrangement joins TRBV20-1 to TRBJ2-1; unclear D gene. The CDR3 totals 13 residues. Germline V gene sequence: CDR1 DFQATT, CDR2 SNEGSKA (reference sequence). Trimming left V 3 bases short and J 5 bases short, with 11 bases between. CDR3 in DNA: TGCAGTGCTAGGGCCGGACGCAACAATGAGCAGTTCTTC. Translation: CSARAGRNNEQFF.

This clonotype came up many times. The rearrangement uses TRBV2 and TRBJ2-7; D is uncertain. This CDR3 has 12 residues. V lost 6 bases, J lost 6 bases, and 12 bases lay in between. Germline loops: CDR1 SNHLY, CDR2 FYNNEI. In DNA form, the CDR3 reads TGTGCCAGCAGGGAGCAGGCGATCGAGCAGTACTTC. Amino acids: CASREQAIEQYF. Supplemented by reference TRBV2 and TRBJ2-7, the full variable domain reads EPEVTQTPSHQVTQMGQEVILRCVPISNHLYFYWYRQILGQKVEFLVSFYNNEISEKSEIFDDQFSVERPDGSNFTLKIRSTKLEDSAMYFCASREQAIEQYFGPGTRLTVT.

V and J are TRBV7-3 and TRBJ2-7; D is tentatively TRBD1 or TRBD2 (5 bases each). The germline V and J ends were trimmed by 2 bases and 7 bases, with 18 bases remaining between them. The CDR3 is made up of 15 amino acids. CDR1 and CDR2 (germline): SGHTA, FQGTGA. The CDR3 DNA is TGTGCCAGCAGCTTAGTGGGAGAGCCGAAGGGGGAGCAGTACTTC. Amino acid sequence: CASSLVGEPKGEQYF.

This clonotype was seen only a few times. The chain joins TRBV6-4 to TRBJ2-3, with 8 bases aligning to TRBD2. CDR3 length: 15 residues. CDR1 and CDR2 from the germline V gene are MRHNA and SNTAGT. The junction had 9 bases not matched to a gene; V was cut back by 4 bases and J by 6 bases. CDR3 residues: CASSGTSGEGDTQYF. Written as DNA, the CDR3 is TGTGCCAGCAGTGGAACTAGCGGAGAGGGTGATACGCAGTATTTT.

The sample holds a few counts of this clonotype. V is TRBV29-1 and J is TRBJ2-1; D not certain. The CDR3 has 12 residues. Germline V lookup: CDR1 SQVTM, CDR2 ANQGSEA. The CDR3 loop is CSAKQNSNEQFF. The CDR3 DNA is TGCAGTGCCAAGCAGAACAGCAATGAGCAGTTCTTC.

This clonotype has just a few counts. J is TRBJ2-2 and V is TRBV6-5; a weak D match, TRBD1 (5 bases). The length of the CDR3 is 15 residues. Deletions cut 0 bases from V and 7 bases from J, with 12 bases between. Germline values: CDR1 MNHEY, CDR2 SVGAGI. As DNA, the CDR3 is TGTGCCAGCAGTTACTCGAGGTGGGGCAGCGGGGAGCTGTTTTTT. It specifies CASSYSRWGSGELFF.

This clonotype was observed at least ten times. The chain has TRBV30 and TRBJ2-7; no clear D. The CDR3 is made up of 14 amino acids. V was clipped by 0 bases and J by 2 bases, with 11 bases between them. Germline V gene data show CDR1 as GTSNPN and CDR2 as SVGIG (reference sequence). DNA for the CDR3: TGTGCCTGGAGTGTTTCCTTTACAGCCTACGAGCAGTACTTC. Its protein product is CAWSVSFTAYEQYF.

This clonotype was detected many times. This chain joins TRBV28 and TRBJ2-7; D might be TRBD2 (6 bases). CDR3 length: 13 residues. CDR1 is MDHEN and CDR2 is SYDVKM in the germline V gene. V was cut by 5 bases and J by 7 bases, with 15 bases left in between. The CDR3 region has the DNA TGTGCCAGCAGTATAACGTACCGGGGGGAGCAGTACTTC. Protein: CASSITYRGEQYF.

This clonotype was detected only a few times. The CDR3 reads CASSSLRVETQYF. The CDR3 DNA follows: TGTGCCAGCAGCTCCCTCCGCGTAGAGACCCAGTACTTC. The chain has TRBV7-6 and TRBJ2-5; no clear D. The CDR3 has 13 amino acids. V was clipped by 4 bases and J by 4 bases, with 10 bases between them. Germline V gene data show CDR1 as SGHVS and CDR2 as FNYEAQ. Combining the CDR3 with reference TRBV7-6 and TRBJ2-5 gives the whole variable domain GAGVSQSPRYKVTKRGQDVALRCDPISGHVSLYWYRQALGQGPEFLTYFNYEAQQDKSGLPNDRFSAERPEGSISTLTIQRTEQRDSAMYRCASSSLRVETQYFGPGTRLLVL.

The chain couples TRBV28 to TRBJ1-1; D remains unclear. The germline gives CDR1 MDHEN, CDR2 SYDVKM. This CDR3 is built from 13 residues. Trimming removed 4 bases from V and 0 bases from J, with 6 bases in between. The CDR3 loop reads CASSYPVNTEAFF. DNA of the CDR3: TGTGCCAGCAGTTATCCAGTGAACACTGAAGCTTTCTTT. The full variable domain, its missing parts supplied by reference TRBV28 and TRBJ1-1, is DVKVTQSSRYLVKRTGEKVFLECVQDMDHENMFWYRQDPGLGLRLIYFSYDVKMKEKGDIPEGYSVSREKKERFSLILESASTNQTSMYLCASSYPVNTEAFFGQGTRLTVV.

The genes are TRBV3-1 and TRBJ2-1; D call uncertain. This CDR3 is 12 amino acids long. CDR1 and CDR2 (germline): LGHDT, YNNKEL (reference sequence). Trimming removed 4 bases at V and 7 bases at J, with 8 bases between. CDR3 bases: TGTGCCAGCAGCCTCTTAGGAAATGAGCAGTTCTTC. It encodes CASSLLGNEQFF.

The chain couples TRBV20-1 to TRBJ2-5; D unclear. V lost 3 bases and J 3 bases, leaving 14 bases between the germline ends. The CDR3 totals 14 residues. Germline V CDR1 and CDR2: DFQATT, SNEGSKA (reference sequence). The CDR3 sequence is CSASGKAAEETQYF. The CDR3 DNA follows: TGCAGTGCTAGTGGAAAGGCAGCCGAAGAGACCCAGTACTTC.

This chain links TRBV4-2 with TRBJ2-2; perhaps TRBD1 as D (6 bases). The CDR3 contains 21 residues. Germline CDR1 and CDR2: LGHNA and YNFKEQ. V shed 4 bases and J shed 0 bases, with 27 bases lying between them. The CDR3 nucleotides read TGTGCCAGCAGCCCCGAAGGGCACCGGGCCCCAGGGGCCTCGAACACCGGGGAGCTGTTTTTT. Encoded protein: CASSPEGHRAPGASNTGELFF.

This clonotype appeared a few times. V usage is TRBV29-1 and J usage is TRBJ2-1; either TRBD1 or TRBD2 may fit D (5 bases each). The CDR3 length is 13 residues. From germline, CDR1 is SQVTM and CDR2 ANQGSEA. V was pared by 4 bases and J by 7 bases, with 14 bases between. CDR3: CSVVRGAGNEQFF. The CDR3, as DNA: TGCAGCGTTGTGAGGGGCGCCGGGAATGAGCAGTTCTTC.

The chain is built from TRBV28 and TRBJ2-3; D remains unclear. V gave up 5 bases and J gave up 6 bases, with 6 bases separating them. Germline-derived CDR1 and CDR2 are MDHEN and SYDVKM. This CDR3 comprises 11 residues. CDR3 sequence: CASSDEDTQYF. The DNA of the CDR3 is TGTGCCAGCAGTGACGAGGATACGCAGTATTTT.

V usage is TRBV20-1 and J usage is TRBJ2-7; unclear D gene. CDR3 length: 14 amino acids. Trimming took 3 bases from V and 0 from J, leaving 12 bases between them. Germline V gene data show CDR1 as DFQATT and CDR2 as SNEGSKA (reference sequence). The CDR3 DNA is TGCAGTGCTAGGTCCTACCTTTCCTCCTACGAGCAGTACTTC. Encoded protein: CSARSYLSSYEQYF.

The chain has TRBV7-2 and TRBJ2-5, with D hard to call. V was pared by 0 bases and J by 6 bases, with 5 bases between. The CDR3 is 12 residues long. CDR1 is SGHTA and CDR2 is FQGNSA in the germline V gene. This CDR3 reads CASSLAGKTQYF. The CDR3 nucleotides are TGTGCCAGCAGCTTAGCGGGGAAGACCCAGTACTTC.

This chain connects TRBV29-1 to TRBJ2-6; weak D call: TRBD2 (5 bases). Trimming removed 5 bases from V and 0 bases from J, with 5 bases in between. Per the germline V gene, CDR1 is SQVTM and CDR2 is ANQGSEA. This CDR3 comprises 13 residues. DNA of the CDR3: TGCAGCGTTCGGGGCTCTGGGGCCAACGTCCTGACTTTC. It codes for CSVRGSGANVLTF.

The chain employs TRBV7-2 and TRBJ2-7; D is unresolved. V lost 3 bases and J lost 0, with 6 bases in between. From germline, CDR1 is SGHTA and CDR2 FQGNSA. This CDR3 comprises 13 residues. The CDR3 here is CASSFTPSYEQYF. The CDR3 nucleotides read TGTGCCAGCAGCTTCACACCCTCCTACGAGCAGTACTTC.

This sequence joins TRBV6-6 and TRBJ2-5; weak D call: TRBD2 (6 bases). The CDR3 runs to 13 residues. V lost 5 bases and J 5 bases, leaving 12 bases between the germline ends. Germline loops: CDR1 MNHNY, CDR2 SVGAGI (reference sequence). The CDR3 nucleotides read TGTGCCAGCAGTCCAGCGGGCGGGGAGACCCAGTACTTC. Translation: CASSPAGGETQYF.

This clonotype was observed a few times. The CDR3 loop reads CSGSGSYNEQFF. CDR3 nucleotide sequence: TGCAGTGGAAGCGGCTCCTACAATGAGCAGTTCTTC. The chain employs TRBV20-1 and TRBJ2-1; maybe TRBD2 (5 bases). V lost 7 bases to trimming and J lost 0 bases, with 7 bases between them. This CDR3 comprises 12 residues. Germline CDR1 reads DFQATT; CDR2 reads SNEGSKA (reference sequence).

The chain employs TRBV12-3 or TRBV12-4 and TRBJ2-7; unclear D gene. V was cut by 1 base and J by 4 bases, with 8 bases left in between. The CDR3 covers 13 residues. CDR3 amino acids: CASSLGDYYEQYF. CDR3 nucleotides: TGTGCCAGCAGTTTAGGGGATTATTACGAGCAGTACTTC.